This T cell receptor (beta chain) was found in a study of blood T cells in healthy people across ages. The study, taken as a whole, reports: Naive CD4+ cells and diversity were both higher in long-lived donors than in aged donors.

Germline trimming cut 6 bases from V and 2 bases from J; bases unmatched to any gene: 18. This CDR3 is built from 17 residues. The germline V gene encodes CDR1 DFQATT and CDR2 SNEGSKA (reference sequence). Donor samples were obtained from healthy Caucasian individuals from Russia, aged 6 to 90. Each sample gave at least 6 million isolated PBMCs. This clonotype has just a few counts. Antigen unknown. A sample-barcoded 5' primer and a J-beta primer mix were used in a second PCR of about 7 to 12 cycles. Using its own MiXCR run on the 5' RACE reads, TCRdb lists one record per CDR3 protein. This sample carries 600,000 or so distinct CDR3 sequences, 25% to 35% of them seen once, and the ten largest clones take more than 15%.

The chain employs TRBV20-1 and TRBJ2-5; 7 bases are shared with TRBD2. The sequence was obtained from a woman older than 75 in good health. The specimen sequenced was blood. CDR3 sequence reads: CSARPNFLPREQETQYF. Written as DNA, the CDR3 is TGCAGTGCCCGACCCAACTTCCTCCCGCGGGAGCAAGAGACCCAGTACTTC.